The present TCR beta chain was sequenced within a study of shared clonotypes between healthy human individuals. On the study more broadly: Plates per donor: three CD4 naive, three CD4 memory, two CD8 naive, one CD8 memory.

Sorted-subset replicate PCR reactions were performed with 200 ng DNA, corresponding to roughly 29,000 T cell genomes. Only in-frame clones appear in the TCRdb table, and some are missing; sequencing was by immunoSEQ multiplex PCR. The data show 1.4 million or so clones, around 98.5% seen once. In regard to this clone: The antigen is undetermined.

Both subsets, CD45RA+ naive and CD45RA-negative memory, were split from the CD4+ cells. The V end lost 4 bases, the J end lost 7 bases, and 16 bases lay between the germline ends. Germline V CDR1 and CDR2: LNHDA, SQIVND (reference sequence). The CDR3 covers 15 residues. Study results and limitations: Non-shared clonotypes were found to have lower generation probabilities than the clonotypes that were shared by all four of the sorted-subset donors.

This chain connects TRBV19 to TRBJ2-2, with D perhaps assigned TRBD1 or TRBD2 (5 bases each). The sample comprised naive CD4+ T cells sorted from blood. Stated subset: CD45RA+ positively selected. This receptor was identified in a man aged 30 to 45 in good health. The CDR3 is CASSRDDYPGGELFF. The CDR3 DNA reads as TGTGCCAGTAGTAGGGACGACTACCCGGGCGGGGAGCTGTTTTTT. Full variable domain (rest looked up from reference TRBV19 and TRBJ2-2): DGGITQSPKYLFRKEGQNVTLSCEQNLNHDAMYWYRQDPGQGLRLIYYSQIVNDFQKGDIAEGYSVSREKKESFPLTVTSAQKNPTAFYLCASSRDDYPGGELFFGEGSRLTVL.